These 9 T cell receptor beta chains came from one sample sequenced in a study of shared clonotypes between healthy human individuals. Data came from immunoSEQ multiplex PCR; TCRdb stores just in-frame clones and leaves some out. The sample holds approximately 2,000,000 clones, under 95% seen once. Sequenced input: naive CD4+ T cells from PBMCs. Subset noted: CD45RA+ positively selected. The receptors were sampled from a man aged 18 to 30 in good health. Some clones in this sample may be carry-over from other donors' samples.

This chain joins TRBV2 and TRBJ2-7; 8 bases map to TRBD1. CDR3 length: 12 amino acids. The J segment lost 2 bases and the V segment lost 8 bases, leaving 2 bases of the junction unmatched. Germline V gives CDR1 SNHLY, CDR2 FYNNEI. The CDR3 DNA reads as TGTGCCAGCCGGGACAGGCCCTACGAGCAGTACTTC. Translating it yields CASRDRPYEQYF.

V is TRBV20-1 and J is TRBJ2-7; no definite D call. Germline V gives CDR1 DFQATT, CDR2 SNEGSKA (reference sequence). The CDR3 consists of 11 residues. With 7 bases removed from V and 2 bases from J, the gap between germline ends came to 9 bases. The CDR3 bases are TGCAGTGTTAGCCCCACCTACGAGCAGTACTTC. Residues: CSVSPTYEQYF.

This chain links TRBV27 with TRBJ1-4, with D hard to call. Germline loops: CDR1 MNHEY, CDR2 SMNVEV (reference sequence). CDR3 length: 13 residues. V lost 4 bases, J lost 8 bases, and 11 bases lay in between. CDR3: CASSSRAGEKLFF. The DNA for the CDR3 is TGTGCCAGCAGTTCTCGGGCGGGAGAAAAACTGTTTTTT. Filled out from reference TRBV27 and TRBJ1-4, the complete variable domain reads EAQVTQNPRYLITVTGKKLTVTCSQNMNHEYMSWYRQDPGLGLRQIYYSMNVEVTDKGDVPEGYKVSRKEKRNFPLILESPSPNQTSLYFCASSSRAGEKLFFGSGTQLSVL.

The chain couples TRBV2 to TRBJ1-4; 9 positions agree with TRBD1. Per germline, CDR1 SNHLY and CDR2 FYNNEI. With V trimmed by 4 bases and J by 7 bases, 7 bases remained unmatched. The length of the CDR3 is 15 residues. CDR3 loop: CASSGTGGRGEKLFF. The CDR3 bases are TGTGCCAGCAGTGGTACAGGGGGCCGGGGTGAAAAACTGTTTTTT.

The genes are TRBV7-2 and TRBJ2-1; 7 bases agree with TRBD1. The CDR3 is made up of 16 amino acids. V shed 1 base, J shed 3 bases, and the junction held 6 bases outside the gene matches. Germline V gene data show CDR1 as SGHTA and CDR2 as FQGNSA. CDR3 DNA: TGTGCCAGCAGCTTAGTTGGGACAGACTACTACAATGAGCAGTTCTTC. Translation: CASSLVGTDYYNEQFF.

The V call is TRBV9, the J call TRBJ2-7, with 9 bases fitting TRBD1. J was trimmed by 6 bases and V by 4 bases; bases with no gene match: 11. The CDR3 spans 15 residues. Looked up from germline, CDR1 is SGDLS and CDR2 is YYNGEE. The CDR3 DNA reads as TGTGCCAGCAGCTTATCCGGGACAGGGTTCACCGAGCAGTACTTC. Its protein is CASSLSGTGFTEQYF.

V is TRBV29-1 and J is TRBJ2-1, with D maybe TRBD2 (5 bases). V lost 8 bases to trimming and J lost 5 bases, with 10 bases between them. The CDR3 is 11 amino acids. Germline values: CDR1 SQVTM, CDR2 ANQGSEA. This CDR3 is CSSRRDNEQFF. The CDR3 DNA reads as TGCAGCTCCCGGCGGGACAATGAGCAGTTCTTC.

The chain combines TRBV5-1 with TRBJ2-7; 7 bases line up with TRBD1. CDR3 length equals 15 residues. CDR1 is SGHRS and CDR2 is YFSETQ in the germline V gene. Trimming cost V 1 base and J 2 bases; bases outside gene matches: 6. The CDR3 region is CASSLSDRVTYEQYF. For the CDR3, the DNA is TGCGCCAGCAGCTTGAGTGACAGGGTGACCTACGAGCAGTACTTC.

This clone was seen only once. The V call is TRBV28, the J call TRBJ1-2; D call uncertain. CDR3 size: 12 residues. Germline V gene sequence: CDR1 MDHEN, CDR2 SYDVKM. V dropped 6 bases and J dropped 4 bases, with 9 bases sitting between them. This CDR3 reads CASRSPFYGYTF. The CDR3 bases are TGTGCCAGCAGGAGTCCCTTCTATGGCTACACCTTC.